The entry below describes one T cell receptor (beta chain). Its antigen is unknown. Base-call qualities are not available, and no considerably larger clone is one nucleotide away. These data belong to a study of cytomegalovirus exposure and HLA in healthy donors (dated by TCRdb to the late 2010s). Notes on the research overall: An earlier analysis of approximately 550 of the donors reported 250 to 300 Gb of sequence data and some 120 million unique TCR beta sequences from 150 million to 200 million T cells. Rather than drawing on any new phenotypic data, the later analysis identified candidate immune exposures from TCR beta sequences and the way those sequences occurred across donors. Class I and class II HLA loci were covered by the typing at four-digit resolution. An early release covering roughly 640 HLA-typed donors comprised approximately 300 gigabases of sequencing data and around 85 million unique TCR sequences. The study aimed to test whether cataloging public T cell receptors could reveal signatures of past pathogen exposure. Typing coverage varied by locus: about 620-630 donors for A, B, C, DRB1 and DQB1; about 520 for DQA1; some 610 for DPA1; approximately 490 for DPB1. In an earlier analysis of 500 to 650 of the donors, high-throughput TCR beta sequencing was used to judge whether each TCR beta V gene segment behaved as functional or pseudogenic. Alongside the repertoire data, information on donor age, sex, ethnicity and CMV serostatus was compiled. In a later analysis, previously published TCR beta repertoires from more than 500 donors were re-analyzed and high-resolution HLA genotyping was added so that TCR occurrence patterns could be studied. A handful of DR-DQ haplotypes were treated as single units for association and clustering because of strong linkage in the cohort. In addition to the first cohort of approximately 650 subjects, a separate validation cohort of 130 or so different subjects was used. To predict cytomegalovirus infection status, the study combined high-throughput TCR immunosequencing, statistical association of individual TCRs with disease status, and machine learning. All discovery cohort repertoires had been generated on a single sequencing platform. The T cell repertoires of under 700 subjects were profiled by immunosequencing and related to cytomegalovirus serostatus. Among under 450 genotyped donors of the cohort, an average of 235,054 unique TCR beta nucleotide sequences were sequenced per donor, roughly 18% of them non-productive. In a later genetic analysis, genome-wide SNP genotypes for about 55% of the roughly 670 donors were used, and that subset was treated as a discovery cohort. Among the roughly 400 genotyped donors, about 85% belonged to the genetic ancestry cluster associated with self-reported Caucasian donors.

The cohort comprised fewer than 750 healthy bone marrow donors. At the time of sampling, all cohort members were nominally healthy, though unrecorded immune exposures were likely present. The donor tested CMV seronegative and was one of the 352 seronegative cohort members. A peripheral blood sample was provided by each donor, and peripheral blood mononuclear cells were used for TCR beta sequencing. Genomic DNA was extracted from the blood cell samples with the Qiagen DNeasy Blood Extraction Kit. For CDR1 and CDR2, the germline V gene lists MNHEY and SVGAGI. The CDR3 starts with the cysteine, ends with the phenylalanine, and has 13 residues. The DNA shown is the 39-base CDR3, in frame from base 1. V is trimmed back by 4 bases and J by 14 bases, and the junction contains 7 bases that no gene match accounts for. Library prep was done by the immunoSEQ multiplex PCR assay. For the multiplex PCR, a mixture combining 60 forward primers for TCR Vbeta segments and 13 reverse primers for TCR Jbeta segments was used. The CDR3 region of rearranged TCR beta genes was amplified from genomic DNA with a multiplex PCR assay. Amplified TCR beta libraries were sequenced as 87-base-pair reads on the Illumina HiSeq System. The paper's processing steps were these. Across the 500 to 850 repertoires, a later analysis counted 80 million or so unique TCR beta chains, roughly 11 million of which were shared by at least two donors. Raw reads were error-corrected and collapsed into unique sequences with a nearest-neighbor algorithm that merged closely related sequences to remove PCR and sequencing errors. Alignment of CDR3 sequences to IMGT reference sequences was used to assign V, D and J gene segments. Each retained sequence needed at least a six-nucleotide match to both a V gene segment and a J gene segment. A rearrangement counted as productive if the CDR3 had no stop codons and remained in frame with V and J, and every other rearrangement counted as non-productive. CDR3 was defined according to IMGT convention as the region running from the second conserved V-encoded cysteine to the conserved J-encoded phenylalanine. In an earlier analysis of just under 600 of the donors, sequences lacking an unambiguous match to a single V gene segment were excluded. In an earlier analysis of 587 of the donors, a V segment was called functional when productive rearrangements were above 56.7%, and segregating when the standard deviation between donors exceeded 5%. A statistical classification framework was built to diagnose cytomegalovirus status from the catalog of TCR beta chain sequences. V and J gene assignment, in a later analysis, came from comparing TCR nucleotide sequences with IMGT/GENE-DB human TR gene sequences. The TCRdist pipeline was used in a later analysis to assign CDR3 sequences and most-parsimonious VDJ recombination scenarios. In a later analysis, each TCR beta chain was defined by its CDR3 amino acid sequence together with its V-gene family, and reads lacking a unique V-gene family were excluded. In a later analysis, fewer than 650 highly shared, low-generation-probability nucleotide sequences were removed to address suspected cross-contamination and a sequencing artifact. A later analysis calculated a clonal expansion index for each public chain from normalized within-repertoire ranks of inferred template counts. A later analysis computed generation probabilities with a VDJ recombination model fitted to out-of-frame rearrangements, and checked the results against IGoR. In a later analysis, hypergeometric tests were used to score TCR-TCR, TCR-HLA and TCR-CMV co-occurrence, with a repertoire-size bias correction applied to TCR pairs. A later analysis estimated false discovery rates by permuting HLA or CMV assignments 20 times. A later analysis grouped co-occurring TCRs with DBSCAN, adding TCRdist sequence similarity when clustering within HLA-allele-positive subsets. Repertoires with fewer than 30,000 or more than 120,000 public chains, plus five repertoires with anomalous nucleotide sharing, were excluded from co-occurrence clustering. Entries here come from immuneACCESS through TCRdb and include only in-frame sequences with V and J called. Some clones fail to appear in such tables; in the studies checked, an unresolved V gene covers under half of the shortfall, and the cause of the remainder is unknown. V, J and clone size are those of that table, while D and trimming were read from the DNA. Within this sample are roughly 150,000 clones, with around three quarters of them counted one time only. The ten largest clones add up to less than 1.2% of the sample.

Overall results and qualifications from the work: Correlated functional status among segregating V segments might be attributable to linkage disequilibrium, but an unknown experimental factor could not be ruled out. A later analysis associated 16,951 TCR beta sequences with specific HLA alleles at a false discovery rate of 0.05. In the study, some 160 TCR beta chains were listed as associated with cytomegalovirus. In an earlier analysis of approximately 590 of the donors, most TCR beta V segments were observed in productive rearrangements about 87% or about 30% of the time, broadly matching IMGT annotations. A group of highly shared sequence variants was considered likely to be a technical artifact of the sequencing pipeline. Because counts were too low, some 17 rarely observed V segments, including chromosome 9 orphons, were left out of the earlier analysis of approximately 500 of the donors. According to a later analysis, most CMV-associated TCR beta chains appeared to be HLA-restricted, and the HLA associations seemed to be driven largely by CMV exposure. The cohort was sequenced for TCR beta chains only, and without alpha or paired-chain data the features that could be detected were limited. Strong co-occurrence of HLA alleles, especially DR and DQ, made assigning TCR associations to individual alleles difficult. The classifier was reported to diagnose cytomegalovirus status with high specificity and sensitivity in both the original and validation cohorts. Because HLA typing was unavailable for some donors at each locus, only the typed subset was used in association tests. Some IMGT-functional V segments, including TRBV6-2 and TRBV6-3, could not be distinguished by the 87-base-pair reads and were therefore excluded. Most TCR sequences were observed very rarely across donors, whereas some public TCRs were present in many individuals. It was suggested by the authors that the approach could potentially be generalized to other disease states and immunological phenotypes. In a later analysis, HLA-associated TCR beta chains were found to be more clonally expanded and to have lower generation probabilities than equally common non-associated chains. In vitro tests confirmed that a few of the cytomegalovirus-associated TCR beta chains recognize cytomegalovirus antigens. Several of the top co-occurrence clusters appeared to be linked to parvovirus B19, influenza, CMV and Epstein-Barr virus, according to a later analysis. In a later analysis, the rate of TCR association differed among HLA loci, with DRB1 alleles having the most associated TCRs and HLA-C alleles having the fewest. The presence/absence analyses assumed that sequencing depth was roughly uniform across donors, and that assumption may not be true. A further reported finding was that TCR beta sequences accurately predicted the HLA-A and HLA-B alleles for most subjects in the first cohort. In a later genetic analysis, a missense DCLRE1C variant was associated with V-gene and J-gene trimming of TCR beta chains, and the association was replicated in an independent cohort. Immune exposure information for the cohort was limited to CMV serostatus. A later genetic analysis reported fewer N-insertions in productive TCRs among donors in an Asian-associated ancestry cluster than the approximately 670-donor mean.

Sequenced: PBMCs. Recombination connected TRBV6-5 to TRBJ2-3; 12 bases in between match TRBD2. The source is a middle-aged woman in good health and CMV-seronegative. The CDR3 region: CASSSSSGRAWYF. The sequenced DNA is TGTGCCAGCAGTTCCTCTAGCGGGAGGGCCTGGTATTTT.